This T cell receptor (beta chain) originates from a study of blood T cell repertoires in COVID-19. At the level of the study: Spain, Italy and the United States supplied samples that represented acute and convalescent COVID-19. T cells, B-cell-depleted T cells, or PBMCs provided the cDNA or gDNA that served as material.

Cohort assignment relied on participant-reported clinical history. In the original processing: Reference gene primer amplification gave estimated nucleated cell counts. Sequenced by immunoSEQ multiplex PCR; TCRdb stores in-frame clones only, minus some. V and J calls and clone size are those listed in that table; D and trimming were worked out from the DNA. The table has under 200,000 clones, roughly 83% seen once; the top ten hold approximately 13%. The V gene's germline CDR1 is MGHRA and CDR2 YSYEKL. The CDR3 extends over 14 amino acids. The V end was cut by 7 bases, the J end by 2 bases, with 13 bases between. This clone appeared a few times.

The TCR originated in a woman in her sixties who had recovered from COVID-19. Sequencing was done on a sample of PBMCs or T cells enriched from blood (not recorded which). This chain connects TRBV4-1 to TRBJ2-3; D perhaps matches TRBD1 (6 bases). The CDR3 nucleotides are TGCGCCAGCACCGCCGGACAGCTCACAGATACGCAGTATTTT. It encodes CASTAGQLTDTQYF.